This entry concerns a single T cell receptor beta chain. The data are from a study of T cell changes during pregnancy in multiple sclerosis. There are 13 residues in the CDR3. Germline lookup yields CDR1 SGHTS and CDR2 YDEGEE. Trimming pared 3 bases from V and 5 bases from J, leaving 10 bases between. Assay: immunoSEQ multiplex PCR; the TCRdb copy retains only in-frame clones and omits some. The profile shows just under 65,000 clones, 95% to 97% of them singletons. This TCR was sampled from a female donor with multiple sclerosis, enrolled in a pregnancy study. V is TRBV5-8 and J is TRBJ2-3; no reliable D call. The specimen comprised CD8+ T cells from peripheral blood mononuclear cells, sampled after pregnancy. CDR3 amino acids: CASSWRNGDTQYF. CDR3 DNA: TGTGCCAGCAGCTGGCGGAACGGAGATACGCAGTATTTT.